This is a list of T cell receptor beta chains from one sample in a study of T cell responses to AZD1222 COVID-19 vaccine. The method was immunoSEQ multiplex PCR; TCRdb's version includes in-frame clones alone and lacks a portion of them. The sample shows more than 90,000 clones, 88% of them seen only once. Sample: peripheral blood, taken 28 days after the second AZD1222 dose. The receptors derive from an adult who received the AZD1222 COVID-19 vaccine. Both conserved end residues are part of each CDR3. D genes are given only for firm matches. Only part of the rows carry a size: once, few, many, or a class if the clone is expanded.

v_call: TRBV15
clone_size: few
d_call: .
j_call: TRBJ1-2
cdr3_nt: TGTGCCACCAGCAGAGGGACGGCCATTTATGAGGGCTACACCTTC
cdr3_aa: CATSRGTAIYEGYTF

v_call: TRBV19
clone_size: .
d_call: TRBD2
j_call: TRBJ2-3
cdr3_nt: TGTGCCAGTAGTATTGGCCTAGCGGGGACTTCTAGCACAGATACGCAGTATTTT
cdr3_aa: CASSIGLAGTSSTDTQYF

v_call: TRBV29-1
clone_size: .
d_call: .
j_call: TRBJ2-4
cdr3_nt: TGCAGCGTTGCTGGGGGTAAAACTTTCTCCAAAAACATTCAGTACTTC
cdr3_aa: CSVAGGKTFSKNIQYF

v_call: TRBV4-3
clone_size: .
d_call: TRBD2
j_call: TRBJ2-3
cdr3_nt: TGCGCCAGCAGCCAAGGGGCGTGGGTCAAGCGGGAGACAGATACGCAGTATTTT
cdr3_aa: CASSQGAWVKRETDTQYF

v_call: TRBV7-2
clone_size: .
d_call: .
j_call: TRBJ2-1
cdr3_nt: TGTGCCAGCAGCTTATGGGGCGGATCCTACAATGAGCAGTTCTTC
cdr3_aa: CASSLWGGSYNEQFF

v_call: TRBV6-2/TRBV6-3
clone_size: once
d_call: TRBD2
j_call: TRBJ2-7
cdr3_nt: TGTGCCAGCAGCCGGACTAGCGGGGACTACGAGCAGTACTTC
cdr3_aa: CASSRTSGDYEQYF

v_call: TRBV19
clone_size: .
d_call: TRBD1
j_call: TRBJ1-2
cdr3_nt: TGTGCCAGTAGGGACAGGCCATATGGCTACACCTTC
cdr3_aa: CASRDRPYGYTF

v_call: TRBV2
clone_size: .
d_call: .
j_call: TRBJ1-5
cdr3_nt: TGTGCCATAGGGAGTGGACGAGGGGGCAATCAGCCCCAGCATTTT
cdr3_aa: CAIGSGRGGNQPQHF

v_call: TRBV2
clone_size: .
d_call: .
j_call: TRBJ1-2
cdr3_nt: TGTGCCAGCAGTGAGCAGGTTTACTACACCTTC
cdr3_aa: CASSEQVYYTF

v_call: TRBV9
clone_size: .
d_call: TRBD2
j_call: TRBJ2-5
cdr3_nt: TGTGCCAGCAGTCCCCCGGGGGGGCGCCAAGAGACCCAGTACTTC
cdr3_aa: CASSPPGGRQETQYF

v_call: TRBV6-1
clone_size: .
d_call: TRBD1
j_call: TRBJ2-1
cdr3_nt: TGTGCCAGCAGTGAACGGGACAGGGGCTACAATGAGCAGTTCTTC
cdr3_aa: CASSERDRGYNEQFF

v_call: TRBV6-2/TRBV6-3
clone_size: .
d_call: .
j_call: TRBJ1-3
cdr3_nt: TGTGCCAGCAGTTACGAACAGGGCTTCATCGGAAACACCATATATTTT
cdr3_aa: CASSYEQGFIGNTIYF

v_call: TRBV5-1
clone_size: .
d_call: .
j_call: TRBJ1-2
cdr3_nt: TGCGCCAGCACCCTCGGAGGAGACCTTAACTATGGCTACACCTTC
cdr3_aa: CASTLGGDLNYGYTF

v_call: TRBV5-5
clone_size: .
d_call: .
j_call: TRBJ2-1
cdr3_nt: TGTGCCAGCAGCTTGTTACATGAGCAGTTCTTC
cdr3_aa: CASSLLHEQFF

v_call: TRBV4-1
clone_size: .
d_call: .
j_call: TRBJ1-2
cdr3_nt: TGCGCCAGCAGCCAAGTCTTGGGGGGCGGGGGCTACACCTTC
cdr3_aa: CASSQVLGGGGYTF

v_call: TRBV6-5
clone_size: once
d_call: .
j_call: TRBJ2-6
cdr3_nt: TGTGCCAGCAGTTCAGGGTACAACGTCCTGACTTTC
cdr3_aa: CASSSGYNVLTF

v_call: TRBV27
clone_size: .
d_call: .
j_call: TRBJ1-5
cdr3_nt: TGTGCCAGCAGTGATACAGGACGGGATCAGCCCCAGCATTTT
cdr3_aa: CASSDTGRDQPQHF

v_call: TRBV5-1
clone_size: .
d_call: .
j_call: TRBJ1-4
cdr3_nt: TGCGCCAGCAGCCGCTCCGGGGGGAATGGAGAGGAAAAACTGTTTTTT
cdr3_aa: CASSRSGGNGEEKLFF

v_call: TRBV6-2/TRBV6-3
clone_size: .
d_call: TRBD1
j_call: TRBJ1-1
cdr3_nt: TGTGCCAGCAGTTTACCGGGACAGGGGGATGATGAAGCTTTCTTT
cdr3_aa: CASSLPGQGDDEAFF

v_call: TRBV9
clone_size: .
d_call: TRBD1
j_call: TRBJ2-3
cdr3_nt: TGTGCCAGCAGCACCCGACAGGGATTAGATACGCAGTATTTT
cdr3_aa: CASSTRQGLDTQYF

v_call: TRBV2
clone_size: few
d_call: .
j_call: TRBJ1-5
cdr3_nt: TGTGCCAGCAGTGTAATTAGAGGTTCCGATCAGCCCCAGCATTTT
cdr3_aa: CASSVIRGSDQPQHF

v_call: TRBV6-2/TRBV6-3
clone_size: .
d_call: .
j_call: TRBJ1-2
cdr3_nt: TGTGCCAGCAGTAAAACAAGTAACTATGGCTACACCTTC
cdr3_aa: CASSKTSNYGYTF

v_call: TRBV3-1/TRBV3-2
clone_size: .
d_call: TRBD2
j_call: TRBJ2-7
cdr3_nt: TGTGCCAGCAGCCAAGAAGGTGTCGCTAGCGGGCGCTCGTCCTACGAGCAGTACTTC
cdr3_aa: CASSQEGVASGRSSYEQYF

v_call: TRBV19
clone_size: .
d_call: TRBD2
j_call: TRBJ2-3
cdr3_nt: TGTGCCAGTAGTGTTCGCGGACTAGTGGCAGATACGCAGTATTTT
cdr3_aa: CASSVRGLVADTQYF